Following are 28 T cell receptor beta chains from one sample sequenced in a study of blood T cell repertoires in COVID-19. This table comes from immunoSEQ multiplex PCR, and its TCRdb copy is limited to in-frame clones, with some not included. This table has about 180,000 clones, approximately 85% appearing once. The sequenced sample consisted of peripheral blood. The receptors shown here come from a woman in her forties or fifties with COVID-19, enrolled during active disease.

The chain employs TRBV19 and TRBJ1-4; perhaps TRBD1 as D (6 bases). Trimming left V 5 bases short and J 1 base short, with 14 bases between. From germline, CDR1 is LNHDA and CDR2 SQIVND (reference sequence). The CDR3 consists of 16 residues. The CDR3 loop is CASSAGTPITNEKLFF. CDR3 nucleotides: TGTGCCAGTAGTGCCGGGACACCAATAACTAATGAAAAACTGTTTTTT. Full variable domain (remainder filled in from reference TRBV19 and TRBJ1-4): DGGITQSPKYLFRKEGQNVTLSCEQNLNHDAMYWYRQDPGQGLRLIYYSQIVNDFQKGDIAEGYSVSREKKESFPLTVTSAQKNPTAFYLCASSAGTPITNEKLFFGSGTQLSVL.

The chain employs TRBV19 and TRBJ1-2; D is undetermined. Trimming shortened V by 3 bases and J by 4 bases, and 12 bases separated the two germline ends. Germline values: CDR1 LNHDA, CDR2 SQIVND (reference sequence). CDR3 size: 14 residues. CDR3 protein: CASSITQVFYGYTF. The CDR3 DNA reads TGTGCCAGTAGTATTACTCAGGTTTTCTATGGCTACACCTTC.

The table lists this clone with a few counts. The V and J genes are TRBV11-2 and TRBJ2-2; the match to TRBD1 covers 7 bases. V lost 6 bases, J lost 1 base, and 2 bases stayed unmatched. This CDR3 contains 14 residues. Looked up from germline, CDR1 is SGHAT and CDR2 is FQNNGV. In DNA, the CDR3 is TGTGCCAGCAGTCAGGGGGTGAACACCGGGGAGCTGTTTTTT. Its protein is CASSQGVNTGELFF.

This rearrangement joins TRBV7-3 to TRBJ2-5; 11 bases agree with TRBD2. The CDR3 loop spans 15 amino acids. Germline CDR1 and CDR2: SGHTA and FQGTGA. V dropped 3 bases and J dropped 4; count of bases not matched to a gene: 4. The CDR3 loop is CASSLLAGGPETQYF. In DNA form, the CDR3 reads TGTGCCAGCAGCTTGCTAGCGGGGGGCCCAGAGACCCAGTACTTC.

This chain links TRBV18 with TRBJ2-7; no firm D call. Between the trimmed V and J ends, which lost 0 bases and 1 base, there was a span of 10 bases. This CDR3 is 15 amino acids long. CDR1 and CDR2 (germline): KGHSH, LQKENI. The CDR3 DNA reads TGTGCCAGCTCACCACCGTTACAGCCTTCCTACGAGCAGTACTTC. Its translation: CASSPPLQPSYEQYF.

Details on this clone: Other nucleotide sequences in the sample specify the same CDR3. The chain combines TRBV7-6 with TRBJ2-1; 11 nucleotides line up with TRBD2. The junction had 1 base not matched to a gene; V was cut back by 0 bases and J by 3 bases. CDR1 is SGHVS and CDR2 is FNYEAQ in the germline V gene. The CDR3 has 16 amino acids. The CDR3, as DNA: TGTGCCAGCAGCTTAGCGGGGACTAGCGGCTACAATGAGCAGTTCTTC. Amino acids: CASSLAGTSGYNEQFF.

This clone was seen only once. The chain joins TRBV6-1 to TRBJ2-3; a weak D match, TRBD1 (5 bases). The V end lost 0 bases, the J end lost 4 bases, and 11 bases lay between the germline ends. CDR1 is MNHNS and CDR2 is SASEGT in the germline V gene. The CDR3 runs 15 residues. CDR3 in DNA: TGTGCCAGCAGTGAAGCCGACCTAGGGGCAGATACGCAGTATTTT. Translating it yields CASSEADLGADTQYF.

Of note for this clone: The same CDR3 arises from other DNA sequences in this sample as well. The chain employs TRBV9 and TRBJ1-6; TRBD1 aligns across 10 bases. J gave up 3 bases and V 0 bases, and 3 bases lay outside the gene matches. The CDR3 runs to 17 residues. Germline V CDR1 and CDR2: SGDLS, YYNGEE. DNA for the CDR3: TGTGCCAGCAGCGTAGCGGGACAGGGGAACTATAATTCACCCCTCCACTTT. This encodes CASSVAGQGNYNSPLHF.

This chain connects TRBV5-4 to TRBJ2-2; 9 bases match TRBD1. Trimming took 4 bases from V and 4 from J; bases not matched to a gene: 8. Germline CDR1 SGHNT, CDR2 YYREEE (reference sequence). The CDR3 is 16 amino acids. CDR3 in DNA: TGTGCCAGCAGCGGATCGGGACAGGGATCCACCGGGGAGCTGTTTTTT. Translating it yields CASSGSGQGSTGELFF.

The rearrangement uses TRBV28 and TRBJ1-6, with 9 bases matching TRBD1. Germline CDR1 and CDR2: MDHEN and SYDVKM. This CDR3 contains 14 residues. Germline trimming cut 10 bases from V and 8 bases from J; bases unmatched to any gene: 9. Written as DNA, the CDR3 is TGTGCCACTCGCTCGGGACAGGGCTATTCACCCCTCCACTTT. This encodes CATRSGQGYSPLHF. The full variable domain, with the rest looked up from reference TRBV28 and TRBJ1-6, is DVKVTQSSRYLVKRTGEKVFLECVQDMDHENMFWYRQDPGLGLRLIYFSYDVKMKEKGDIPEGYSVSREKKERFSLILESASTNQTSMYLCATRSGQGYSPLHFGNGTRLTVT.

This rearrangement joins TRBV13 to TRBJ2-1; 15 bases match TRBD2. Per germline, CDR1 PRHDT and CDR2 FYEKMQ (reference sequence). J was trimmed by 9 bases and V by 5 bases; bases with no gene match: 8. This CDR3 has 16 amino acids. Here the CDR3 DNA reads TGTGCCAGCAGCCCCCGGACTAGCGGGGGGGCCGGTGAGCAGTTCTTC. Its protein is CASSPRTSGGAGEQFF. Full variable domain (missing parts from reference TRBV13 and TRBJ2-1): AAGVIQSPRHLIKEKRETATLKCYPIPRHDTVYWYQQGPGQDPQFLISFYEKMQSDKGSIPDRFSAQQFSDYHSELNMSSLELGDSALYFCASSPRTSGGAGEQFFGPGTRLTVL.

The J gene is TRBJ2-3, the V gene TRBV9; D is possibly TRBD2 (6 bases). The CDR3 has 14 residues. CDR1 SGDLS and CDR2 YYNGEE come from the germline V gene. V was cut by 2 bases and J by 4 bases, with 11 bases left in between. Here the CDR3 DNA reads TGTGCCAGCAGCGTCGGGGGTATCGCAGATACGCAGTATTTT. Its protein is CASSVGGIADTQYF. Full variable domain (outside the CDR3, taken from reference TRBV9 and TRBJ2-3): DSGVTQTPKHLITATGQRVTLRCSPRSGDLSVYWYQQSLDQGLQFLIQYYNGEERAKGNILERFSAQQFPDLHSELNLSSLELGDSALYFCASSVGGIADTQYFGPGTRLTVL.

A few counts support this clone. This chain connects TRBV6-5 to TRBJ1-3, with 8 bases that match TRBD1. The CDR3 contains 13 residues. The V gene end was trimmed by 6 bases and the J gene end by 4 bases; junction bases not matched to a gene: 2. Germline V gene data show CDR1 as MNHEY and CDR2 as SVGAGI. The CDR3: CASSRTGGNTIYF. CDR3 bases: TGTGCCAGCAGCCGGACAGGGGGAAACACCATATATTTT.

Only one count was recorded for this clone. The genes are TRBV4-2 and TRBJ2-7; 8 nucleotides align to TRBD2. The ends lost 0 bases at V and 4 bases at J; junction bases unmatched: 5. The CDR3 is 15 amino acids. Looked up from germline, CDR1 is LGHNA and CDR2 is YNFKEQ. The CDR3 spells CASSQDGTGGYEQYF. As DNA, the CDR3 is TGTGCCAGCAGCCAAGATGGTACGGGGGGGTACGAGCAGTACTTC.

The genes are TRBV2 and TRBJ2-3; 16 bases fit TRBD2. This CDR3 is 16 amino acids long. CDR1 and CDR2 from the germline V gene are SNHLY and FYNNEI. V shed 8 bases, J shed 2 bases, and the junction held 4 bases outside the gene matches. DNA for the CDR3: TGTGCCAGCGGGACTAGCGGGGGGGGAAACACAGATACGCAGTATTTT. The encoded protein is CASGTSGGGNTDTQYF.

The chain links TRBV6-2 or TRBV6-3 to TRBJ1-6; possible D gene TRBD1, 5 bases. The CDR3 extends over 15 amino acids. V was pared by 0 bases and J by 4 bases, with 7 bases between. CDR1 MNHEY and CDR2 SVGEGT come from the germline V gene. CDR3 bases: TGTGCCAGCAGTTACTCGGACACGTATAATTCACCCCTCCACTTT. Translation: CASSYSDTYNSPLHF.

This clone was observed a few times. V gene TRBV3-1 (or the pseudogene TRBV3-2) combines with J gene TRBJ2-2; D remains ambiguous. CDR1 LGHDT and CDR2 YNNKEL come from the germline V gene (reference sequence). V lost 4 bases and J lost 5, with 11 bases in between. The CDR3 has 14 residues. CDR3 DNA: TGTGCCAGCAGCCTAGCATCCTCGACCGGGGAGCTGTTTTTT. Translated: CASSLASSTGELFF.

J is TRBJ2-2 and V is TRBV4-3; a possible D gene is TRBD2 (5 bases). CDR1 is LGHNA and CDR2 is YSLEER in the germline V gene. This CDR3 region has 15 residues. The V and J ends lost 1 base and 4 bases respectively, with 10 bases between them. The CDR3 nucleotides are TGCGCCAGCAGCCAAGGGCCGGCGGGCACCGGGGAGCTGTTTTTT. Translated, it gives CASSQGPAGTGELFF.

The chain joins TRBV7-9 to TRBJ1-2; D gene ambiguous. Trimming cost V 5 bases and J 0 bases, with 16 bases left between them. This CDR3 is built from 16 residues. Germline V gene data show CDR1 as SEHNR and CDR2 as FQNEAQ (reference sequence). The CDR3 bases are TGTGCCAGCAGCCCCGGGGTTGGATTAACTAACTATGGCTACACCTTC. It encodes CASSPGVGLTNYGYTF.

The V and J genes are TRBV5-1 and TRBJ2-7, with 9 bases identical to TRBD1. CDR1 is SGHRS, CDR2 YFSETQ, per germline. The CDR3 length is 15 residues. Unmatched junction bases numbered 9, after V lost 7 bases and J lost 1 base. CDR3: CASVPGGTGSYEQYF. DNA for the CDR3: TGCGCCAGCGTCCCCGGCGGGACAGGGTCCTACGAGCAGTACTTC.

V gene TRBV5-6 combines with J gene TRBJ1-4; D unclear. The CDR3 contains 15 residues. Deletions cut 0 bases from V and 0 bases from J, with 6 bases between. The germline V gene encodes CDR1 SGHDT and CDR2 YYEEEE. CDR3 sequence (DNA): TGTGCCAGCAGCTTGGTAACATCAACTAATGAAAAACTGTTTTTT. It encodes CASSLVTSTNEKLFF.

This clone appeared a single time. Here the CDR3 reads CASSLAGGPLYEQYF. The CDR3 DNA follows: TGTGCCAGCAGCTTAGCAGGGGGACCCCTCTACGAGCAGTACTTC. This sequence joins TRBV7-2 and TRBJ2-7; tentative D call: TRBD1 (6 bases). The CDR3 covers 15 residues. Trimming removed 0 bases from V and 3 bases from J, with 12 bases in between. Per the germline V gene, CDR1 is SGHTA and CDR2 is FQGNSA.

The V gene is TRBV28, the J gene TRBJ2-5; 9 bases line up with TRBD2. The V segment lost 6 bases and the J segment 4 bases; nucleotides outside the gene matches: 9. The CDR3 covers 15 residues. CDR1 and CDR2 (germline): MDHEN, SYDVKM. This CDR3 is CASRPQRGAVETQYF. In nucleotides, the CDR3 is TGTGCCAGCAGGCCCCAGCGGGGGGCCGTAGAGACCCAGTACTTC.

This chain connects TRBV4-1 to TRBJ2-6; no clear D gene. CDR1 and CDR2 from the germline V gene are MGHRA and YSYEKL. V lost 6 bases and J lost 0, with 18 bases in between. This CDR3 comprises 18 residues. CDR3 in amino acids: CASRWSLLADSGANVLTF. The CDR3 DNA reads TGCGCCAGCAGATGGTCGTTATTGGCGGACTCTGGGGCCAACGTCCTGACTTTC.

Details on this clone: This CDR3 is also generated by other DNA sequences in the sample. V gene TRBV4-2 combines with J gene TRBJ2-5; TRBD2 matches 7 bases. J was trimmed by 5 bases and V by 0 bases; bases with no gene match: 3. Per the germline V gene, CDR1 is LGHNA and CDR2 is YNFKEQ. This CDR3 has 14 amino acids. The CDR3 loop reads CASSQEGGEETQYF. As DNA, the CDR3 is TGTGCCAGCAGCCAAGAGGGAGGGGAGGAGACCCAGTACTTC.

DNA of the CDR3: TGTGCCAGCACTACTGCGAGGGGGCAGGGTGAGCAGTTCTTC. Amino acids: CASTTARGQGEQFF. This chain joins TRBV7-2 and TRBJ2-1; 7 nucleotides match TRBD1. The CDR3 contains 14 residues. Looked up from germline, CDR1 is SGHTA and CDR2 is FQGNSA. V trimming: 7 bases; J trimming: 9 bases; junction bases outside the gene matches: 12. The entire variable domain, with the rest obtained from reference TRBV7-2 and TRBJ2-1, is as follows: GAGVSQSPSNKVTEKGKDVELRCDPISGHTALYWYRQSLGQGLEFLIYFQGNSAPDKSGLPSDRFSAERTGGSVSTLTIQRTQQEDSAVYLCASTTARGQGEQFFGPGTRLTVL.

J is TRBJ2-7 and V is TRBV24-1; 7 nucleotides line up with TRBD1. The CDR3 has 17 amino acids. CDR1 KGHDR and CDR2 SFDVKD come from the germline V gene. The junction had 11 bases not matched to a gene; V was cut back by 2 bases and J by 2 bases. The CDR3 nucleotides read TGTGCCACCAGTGATTGTGGGGACAGAGAAGTTCCCTACGAGCAGTACTTC. Translating gives CATSDCGDREVPYEQYF.

The chain combines TRBV3-1 (or the pseudogene TRBV3-2) with TRBJ1-6, with 7 bases lining up with TRBD1. V was pared by 4 bases and J by 7 bases, with 7 bases of the junction left unmatched. This CDR3 has 15 amino acids. CDR1 and CDR2 from the germline V gene are LGHDT and YNNKEL (reference sequence). CDR3 DNA: TGTGCCAGCAGCCTCCGTGGGGACAGCAATTCACCCCTCCACTTT. It specifies CASSLRGDSNSPLHF.